Given below is one TCR beta chain in context. This sample stems from a study of identical twins. V lost 6 bases to trimming and J lost 5 bases; unmatched junction nucleotides: 11. CDR1 DFQATT and CDR2 SNEGSKA come from the germline V gene (reference sequence). CDR3 length: 15 residues. From the 5' RACE reads, TCRdb called clonotypes with MiXCR, one entry per CDR3 protein. The data contain some 730,000 distinct CDR3 sequences, 18% of them singletons. This same sample was also taken into another study, of T cells expressing NK-cell markers.

The source is a woman aged 18-35 years in good health. The J gene is TRBJ2-5, the V gene TRBV20-1; TRBD2 matches 11 bases. Input material: PBMCs. CDR3 sequence: CSAPQGSGRAETQYF. The CDR3 nucleotides are TGCAGTGCCCCCCAGGGTAGCGGGAGGGCGGAGACCCAGTACTTC.